The T cell receptor beta chain under discussion was sequenced for a study of blood T cells in healthy people across ages. Using a J-beta primer mix together with a sample-barcoded 5' primer, a second PCR was run for roughly 6 to 11 cycles. MiXCR, run by TCRdb on the 5' RACE reads, gives a single entry per CDR3 protein. The table has hundreds of thousands of distinct CDR3 sequences, 35% to 60% seen once; the top ten hold around a sixth. Study conclusions and caveats: Across samples, TCR beta diversity tracked strongly with naive T cell percentage. With donor CMV status unknown, expanded clonotype changes were possibly confounded.

Points on this clonotype: Its antigen is unknown. Relative to the germline gene, one junction end is altered; a read error may explain this.

From germline, CDR1 is LNHNV and CDR2 YYDKDF (reference sequence). The CDR3 is made up of 16 amino acids. The chain employs TRBV15 and TRBJ2-1; 9 bases map to TRBD2. The sequence came from an elderly man in good health. The specimen sequenced was blood. The CDR3 here is CATSGDLAGVRPEQFF. For the CDR3, the DNA is TGTGCCACCAGCGGAGACTTAGCGGGAGTGCGCCCTGAGCAGTTCTTC.